What follows are 22 T cell receptor beta chains derived from one specimen sequenced in a study of shared clonotypes between healthy human individuals. Assay used: immunoSEQ multiplex PCR; TCRdb lists only in-frame clones, some missing. The sample consists of some 2,400,000 clones, 95% of them appearing once. The sample comprised naive CD4+ T cells sorted from blood. Subset denoted: CD45RA+ positively selected. These receptors originate from a man between 18 and 35 years old in good health.

The V gene is TRBV14, the J gene TRBJ2-7; TRBD2 aligns across 8 bases. The CDR3 has 15 residues. V trimming: 4 bases; J trimming: 2 bases; junction bases outside the gene matches: 7. The germline CDR1 and CDR2 sequences are SGHDN and FVKESK. CDR3 nucleotides: TGTGCCAGCAGCCCTTCACTAGCGGCCCCCTACGAGCAGTACTTC. Its translation: CASSPSLAAPYEQYF.

The J gene is TRBJ1-2, the V gene TRBV4-1; TRBD1 agrees at 7 bases. This CDR3 has 15 residues. The germline V gene has CDR1 MGHRA and CDR2 YSYEKL. Trimming cost V 4 bases and J 7 bases; bases outside gene matches: 12. The CDR3 here is CASSPPGQYLSGYTF. In nucleotides, the CDR3 is TGCGCCAGCAGCCCACCGGGACAGTACCTCTCTGGCTACACCTTC.

A word on this clone: Distinct nucleotide sequences in the sample also encode this CDR3. The V and J genes are TRBV5-1 and TRBJ2-3, with 7 bases identical to TRBD2. J lost 0 bases, V lost 0 bases, and 4 bases had no gene match. Per the germline V gene, CDR1 is SGHRS and CDR2 is YFSETQ. The CDR3 has 16 residues. The CDR3 DNA reads as TGCGCCAGCAGCTTGGGTTCTAGCGGTAGCACAGATACGCAGTATTTT. Amino acids: CASSLGSSGSTDTQYF.

The chain recombines TRBV30 with TRBJ1-2; maybe TRBD1 (6 bases). Trimming took 0 bases from V and 8 from J, leaving 13 bases between them. The CDR3 spans 13 residues. Looked up from germline, CDR1 is GTSNPN and CDR2 is SVGIG (reference sequence). The CDR3 spells CAWSVGGLGGYTF. The CDR3 DNA reads TGTGCCTGGAGTGTGGGGGGGCTTGGAGGCTACACCTTC. The variable domain in full, completed from reference TRBV30 and TRBJ1-2, reads SQTIHQWPATLVQPVGSPLSLECTVEGTSNPNLYWYRQAAGRGLQLLFYSVGIGQISSEVPQNLSASRPQDRQFILSSKKLLLSDSGFYLCAWSVGGLGGYTFGSGTRLTVV.

The chain couples TRBV4-1 to TRBJ2-7; D remains ambiguous. The CDR3 contains 12 residues. Trimming shortened V by 0 bases and J by 6 bases, and 6 bases separated the two germline ends. CDR1 and CDR2 from the germline V gene are MGHRA and YSYEKL. The chain's CDR3 is CASSQEWGEQYF. CDR3 bases: TGCGCCAGCAGCCAAGAATGGGGCGAGCAGTACTTC.

The CDR3 region is CAWSGDSEKLFF. The CDR3 nucleotides are TGTGCCTGGAGTGGGGATTCTGAAAAACTGTTTTTT. The chain uses TRBV30 and TRBJ1-4; D is ambiguous. The CDR3 runs 12 residues. Germline V CDR1 and CDR2: GTSNPN, SVGIG (reference sequence). Between the trimmed V and J ends, which lost 1 base and 7 bases, there was a span of 7 bases. The variable domain in full, with the rest retrieved from reference TRBV30 and TRBJ1-4, is SQTIHQWPATLVQPVGSPLSLECTVEGTSNPNLYWYRQAAGRGLQLLFYSVGIGQISSEVPQNLSASRPQDRQFILSSKKLLLSDSGFYLCAWSGDSEKLFFGSGTQLSVL.

The genes are TRBV6-1 and TRBJ1-1; TRBD1 agrees at 7 bases. Germline CDR1 and CDR2: MNHNS and SASEGT. The V segment lost 2 bases and the J segment 11 bases; nucleotides outside the gene matches: 8. CDR3 size: 13 residues. The CDR3 reads CASSENRGPLAFF. The CDR3 DNA sequence: TGTGCCAGCAGTGAAAACAGGGGCCCGTTGGCTTTCTTT.

For the CDR3, the DNA is TGTGCCAGCAGCAAATATGAGTCCCAGGTTGTGGAGACCCAGTACTTC. Encoded protein: CASSKYESQVVETQYF. The genes are TRBV21-1 and TRBJ2-5; TRBD1, the table's D call, lacks a check against the DNA. TRBV21-1 is described as a pseudogene. The CDR3 is 16 amino acids.

The gene calls are TRBV6-5 and TRBJ2-5; 7 bases are shared with TRBD1. This CDR3 has 12 residues. The germline CDR1 and CDR2 sequences are MNHEY and SVGAGI. J lost 7 bases, V lost 7 bases, and 6 bases had no gene match. The CDR3 coding sequence is TGTGCCAGCAAGCAGGGGGTCGGGACCCAGTACTTC. Protein product: CASKQGVGTQYF.

With respect to this clone: One end of the junction does not line up with germline, which may come from a read error. The J gene is TRBJ1-2, the V gene TRBV2, with TRBD1 as a possible D gene (6 bases). Germline V lookup: CDR1 SNHLY, CDR2 FYNNEI. This CDR3 spans 13 amino acids. The CDR3 DNA reads TGTGCCAGCAGCTCCAGCTGGGACACCGAGCGGCCTTTC. Protein sequence: CASSSSWDTERPF.

The J gene is TRBJ1-2, the V gene TRBV5-4; D is unclear. The V and J ends lost 4 bases and 1 base respectively, with 17 bases between them. The CDR3 has 16 amino acids. CDR1 is SGHNT and CDR2 is YYREEE in the germline V gene (reference sequence). The CDR3 nucleotides read TGTGCCAGCAGCCTGGCGGGCGGATCGGGTAACTATGGCTACACCTTC. This translates into CASSLAGGSGNYGYTF.

V gene TRBV6-5 combines with J gene TRBJ2-2; D not certain. The germline V gene has CDR1 MNHEY and CDR2 SVGAGI. Trimming cost V 0 bases and J 7 bases, with 12 bases left between them. This CDR3 has 15 amino acids. This CDR3 reads CASSYSKGLGGELFF. CDR3 DNA sequence: TGTGCCAGCAGTTACTCGAAGGGTTTGGGCGGGGAGCTGTTTTTT.

This clone was detected only once. This chain links TRBV30 with TRBJ1-4; a weak D match, TRBD1 (5 bases). This CDR3 region has 14 residues. Germline-derived CDR1 and CDR2 are GTSNPN and SVGIG (reference sequence). Trimming removed 6 bases from V and 2 bases from J, with 13 bases in between. In DNA, the CDR3 is TGTGCCTGTACCGCGACAGAGACTAATGAAAAACTGTTTTTT. This gives the protein CACTATETNEKLFF.

The chain recombines TRBV2 with TRBJ2-7; a weak D match, TRBD1 (5 bases). The CDR3 has 15 amino acids. The ends were cut back, 3 bases at V and 4 bases at J, with 16 bases in the middle. The germline V gene has CDR1 SNHLY and CDR2 FYNNEI. The DNA for the CDR3 is TGTGCCAGCAGTGAGAATGGGGCAGTGGGATACGAGCAGTACTTC. This sequence encodes CASSENGAVGYEQYF.

A word on this clone: As the CDR3 is not closed by the conserved phenylalanine or tryptophan, this likely results from a read error. It is unclear where the CDR3 begins or ends on the DNA, so no DNA is shown, and the CDR3 is as TCRdb lists it. The chain employs TRBV2 and TRBJ2-3. The CDR3 adds up to 10 amino acids, both ends counted. Germline CDR1 is SNHLY and CDR2 is FYNNEI. The CDR3: CASSEGFPKV.

This clone was picked up one time. This chain links TRBV5-1 with TRBJ2-2; D gene uncertain. CDR1 and CDR2 (germline): SGHRS, YFSETQ. CDR3 length equals 14 residues. V was clipped by 7 bases and J by 0 bases, with 10 bases between them. The CDR3: CASGPETNTGELFF. DNA for the CDR3: TGCGCCAGCGGCCCGGAGACGAACACCGGGGAGCTGTTTTTT. Variable domain in full (rest from reference TRBV5-1 and TRBJ2-2): KAGVTQTPRYLIKTRGQQVTLSCSPISGHRSVSWYQQTPGQGLQFLFEYFSETQRNKGNFPGRFSGRQFSNSRSEMNVSTLELGDSALYLCASGPETNTGELFFGEGSRLTVL.

The chain employs TRBV4-2 and TRBJ1-1; 8 bases line up with TRBD1. V gave up 6 bases and J gave up 6 bases; unmatched junction bases: 6. Germline V CDR1 and CDR2: LGHNA, YNFKEQ. The CDR3 is 13 residues long. CDR3: CASRDRGEAEAFF. In DNA, the CDR3 is TGTGCCAGCAGAGACAGGGGAGAGGCTGAAGCTTTCTTT.

The rearrangement uses TRBV5-6 and TRBJ2-5; D is uncertain. The CDR3 spans 14 residues. The V and J ends lost 4 bases and 1 base respectively, with 11 bases between them. Per germline, CDR1 SGHDT and CDR2 YYEEEE. The CDR3: CASSPWQSQETQYF. DNA for the CDR3: TGTGCCAGCAGCCCGTGGCAGTCCCAAGAGACCCAGTACTTC.

This rearrangement joins TRBV5-4 to TRBJ1-2; no firm D call. This CDR3 spans 14 amino acids. Germline V gives CDR1 SGHNT, CDR2 YYREEE (reference sequence). V was cut by 1 base and J by 8 bases, with 15 bases left in between. The CDR3 DNA reads TGTGCCAGCAGCTTGCGGACCAATACGGGGGGCTACACCTTC. Its protein product is CASSLRTNTGGYTF.

V usage is TRBV7-2 and J usage is TRBJ2-1, with 8 bases aligning to TRBD2. CDR3 length: 13 residues. Germline loops: CDR1 SGHTA, CDR2 FQGNSA. V lost 4 bases, J lost 8 bases, and 4 bases stayed unmatched. The CDR3 bases are TGTGCCAGCAGCTCTGGACTAGCTTATGAGCAGTTCTTC. This translates into CASSSGLAYEQFF.

This chain uses TRBV12-5 with TRBJ2-3; 9 bases fit TRBD2. Germline lookup yields CDR1 LGHNT and CDR2 FRNRAP. The CDR3 runs 17 residues. V dropped 2 bases and J dropped 2; count of bases not matched to a gene: 8. Here the CDR3 reads CASGLIIAGAHTDTQYF. CDR3 DNA: TGTGCTAGTGGTTTGATAATAGCGGGAGCGCACACAGATACGCAGTATTTT.

V is TRBV29-1 and J is TRBJ2-3; 8 bases fit TRBD2. The CDR3 is made up of 16 amino acids. V gave up 6 bases and J gave up 1 base; unmatched junction bases: 12. CDR1 and CDR2 from the germline V gene are SQVTM and ANQGSEA. Here the CDR3 reads CSVPSRGGTGTDTQYF. CDR3 coding DNA: TGCAGCGTCCCCTCTCGGGGGGGAACGGGCACAGATACGCAGTATTTT.